Below, 26 T cell receptor beta chains from the same sample are listed, as sequenced in a study of early T cells in non-severe SARS-CoV-2 infection. TCRdb re-called the 5' RACE reads through MiXCR, storing one row per CDR3 protein. The sample yields about 60,000 distinct CDR3 sequences, around 6% seen once. The sample was whole blood. Source of these receptors: an adult who was a healthcare worker with PCR-confirmed SARS-CoV-2 infection or an uninfected control (not recorded which).

This clonotype was seen repeatedly, ten times or more. This chain uses TRBV27 with TRBJ2-6; possible D gene TRBD1, 6 bases. V was pared by 4 bases and J by 1 base, with 17 bases between. The length of the CDR3 is 18 residues. CDR1 and CDR2 (germline): MNHEY, SMNVEV (reference sequence). CDR3 nucleotides: TGTGCCAGCAGTTCTATTACAGGGAGCACATCTGGGGCCAACGTCCTGACTTTC. It yields the protein CASSSITGSTSGANVLTF.

This clonotype showed up many times. The chain combines TRBV5-1 with TRBJ1-1; 9 positions agree with TRBD1. The CDR3 has 16 residues. CDR1 SGHRS and CDR2 YFSETQ come from the germline V gene. V trimming: 0 bases; J trimming: 4 bases; junction bases outside the gene matches: 7. CDR3 sequence: CASSLGDRAAATEAFF. DNA of the CDR3: TGCGCCAGCAGCTTGGGGGACAGGGCAGCGGCCACTGAAGCTTTCTTT.

The chain recombines TRBV18 with TRBJ2-1; 9 positions match TRBD1. The CDR3 loop spans 16 amino acids. The V segment lost 1 base and the J segment 3 bases; nucleotides outside the gene matches: 4. The germline gives CDR1 KGHSH, CDR2 LQKENI. The CDR3 reads CASSPLPTGGYNEQFF. The CDR3 DNA is TGTGCCAGCTCACCACTTCCGACAGGGGGCTACAATGAGCAGTTCTTC. The variable domain in full, with the rest retrieved from reference TRBV18 and TRBJ2-1, is NAGVMQNPRHLVRRRGQEARLRCSPMKGHSHVYWYRQLPEEGLKFMVYLQKENIIDESGMPKERFSAEFPKEGPSILRIQQVVRGDSAAYFCASSPLPTGGYNEQFFGPGTRLTVL.

This clonotype has a handful of counts. This chain joins TRBV11-2 and TRBJ2-2; D unclear. The CDR3 length is 13 residues. The germline V gene has CDR1 SGHAT and CDR2 FQNNGV. Trimming took 1 base from V and 4 from J, leaving 4 bases between them. Here the CDR3 reads CASSLGPTGELFF. CDR3 nucleotide sequence: TGTGCCAGCAGCTTAGGCCCCACCGGGGAGCTGTTTTTT.

This clonotype occurred many times. The chain's CDR3 is CSVQGEGTNTF. The CDR3 DNA is TGCAGCGTTCAGGGGGAGGGGACGAACACCTTC. This chain links TRBV29-1 with TRBJ1-2, with 7 nucleotides matching TRBD1. J gave up 12 bases and V 5 bases, and 9 bases lay outside the gene matches. CDR3 length: 11 residues. Germline V lookup: CDR1 SQVTM, CDR2 ANQGSEA.

In this sample, this clonotype turned up many times. The V gene is TRBV29-1, the J gene TRBJ2-7, with 8 bases that match TRBD1. The V gene end was trimmed by 3 bases and the J gene end by 5 bases; junction bases not matched to a gene: 3. This CDR3 is 12 amino acids long. CDR1 is SQVTM and CDR2 is ANQGSEA in the germline V gene. The CDR3 sequence is CSVDRGHNEQYF. The CDR3 bases are TGCAGCGTTGACAGGGGGCACAACGAGCAGTACTTC.

This clonotype was picked up many times. The chain couples TRBV6-4 to TRBJ2-3, with D perhaps matching TRBD1 or TRBD2 (5 bases each). The CDR3 sequence is 15 residues long. Trimming shortened V by 0 bases and J by 4 bases, and 11 bases separated the two germline ends. Germline V gene data show CDR1 as MRHNA and CDR2 as SNTAGT. DNA for the CDR3: TGTGCCAGCAGTGACTCCCGACTGGGACCAGATACGCAGTATTTT. Protein product: CASSDSRLGPDTQYF.

This clonotype came up many times. The chain is built from TRBV12-3 or TRBV12-4 and TRBJ2-7; weak D call: TRBD1 (5 bases). Deletions cut 3 bases from V and 4 bases from J, with 13 bases between. The CDR3 covers 14 residues. The CDR3 DNA is TGTGCCAGCAGTTTGAAACAGGATCTTTACGAGCAGTACTTC. Protein product: CASSLKQDLYEQYF.

This clonotype was picked up many times. The chain recombines TRBV20-1 with TRBJ2-4; D perhaps matches TRBD1 (6 bases). The V end lost 3 bases, the J end lost 6 bases, and 18 bases lay between the germline ends. Germline CDR1 DFQATT, CDR2 SNEGSKA (reference sequence). This CDR3 has 15 amino acids. Here the CDR3 reads CSARARGFVGNIQYF. CDR3 DNA: TGCAGTGCTAGGGCCAGGGGATTCGTCGGAAACATTCAGTACTTC.

The gene calls are TRBV18 and TRBJ2-7, with TRBD1 identical over 8 bases. The ends lost 0 bases at V and 6 bases at J; junction bases unmatched: 7. CDR3 size: 15 residues. The germline gives CDR1 KGHSH, CDR2 LQKENI. The CDR3 DNA reads TGTGCCAGCTCACCACCAGGACAGGGATACTCCGAGCAGTACTTC. Encoded protein: CASSPPGQGYSEQYF.

This clonotype has ten or more counts. This chain uses TRBV7-9 with TRBJ2-3; perhaps TRBD2 as D (5 bases). Germline V gene lookup returns CDR1 SEHNR and CDR2 FQNEAQ (reference sequence). This CDR3 is 13 amino acids long. The V end was cut by 3 bases, the J end by 2 bases, with 6 bases between. CDR3 sequence: CASSLDFTDTQYF. CDR3 sequence (DNA): TGTGCCAGCAGCTTGGACTTCACAGATACGCAGTATTTT.

This clonotype was counted ten times or more. The rearrangement uses TRBV19 and TRBJ1-2; unclear D gene. CDR3 length: 13 amino acids. From germline, CDR1 is LNHDA and CDR2 SQIVND (reference sequence). V lost 3 bases, J lost 4 bases, and 9 bases lay in between. CDR3: CASSILSSYGYTF. In nucleotides, the CDR3 is TGTGCCAGTAGTATTCTGTCCAGCTATGGCTACACCTTC. The full variable domain, its missing parts supplied by reference TRBV19 and TRBJ1-2, is DGGITQSPKYLFRKEGQNVTLSCEQNLNHDAMYWYRQDPGQGLRLIYYSQIVNDFQKGDIAEGYSVSREKKESFPLTVTSAQKNPTAFYLCASSILSSYGYTFGSGTRLTVV.

This clonotype was observed at least ten times. The chain employs TRBV20-1 and TRBJ1-5, with 7 bases identical to TRBD1. Germline values: CDR1 DFQATT, CDR2 SNEGSKA (reference sequence). Trimming took 6 bases from V and 0 from J; bases not matched to a gene: 5. The CDR3 consists of 14 residues. The CDR3 loop reads CSAGQRYSNQPQHF. DNA of the CDR3: TGCAGTGCGGGACAGAGATATAGCAATCAGCCCCAGCATTTT.

Many counts were recorded for this clonotype. The rearrangement joins TRBV5-6 to TRBJ1-2; D gene ambiguous. CDR3 length equals 12 residues. The V gene's germline CDR1 is SGHDT and CDR2 YYEEEE. With 6 bases removed from V and 3 bases from J, the gap between germline ends came to 9 bases. The CDR3: CASTEDHYGYTF. Here the CDR3 DNA reads TGTGCCAGCACCGAGGACCACTATGGCTACACCTTC.

This clonotype occurred many times. The chain is built from TRBV19 and TRBJ1-2; D not certain. V gave up 1 base and J gave up 6 bases, with 9 bases separating them. CDR3 size: 13 residues. CDR1 is LNHDA, CDR2 SQIVND, per germline (reference sequence). The CDR3 sequence: CASSIAAPNGYTF. The CDR3 nucleotides are TGTGCCAGTAGTATAGCCGCCCCAAATGGCTACACCTTC.

This clonotype was picked up a small number of times. The chain has TRBV4-3 and TRBJ1-6; no clear D gene. The ends were cut back, 0 bases at V and 10 bases at J, with 13 bases in the middle. The CDR3 spans 15 residues. Germline CDR1 is LGHNA and CDR2 is YSLEER. The CDR3: CASSQDSMGLSPLHF. CDR3 sequence (DNA): TGCGCCAGCAGCCAAGATTCAATGGGTCTCTCACCCCTCCACTTT.

The table lists this clonotype with many counts. The chain joins TRBV5-1 to TRBJ1-5; D is unresolved. Per germline, CDR1 SGHRS and CDR2 YFSETQ. The CDR3 length is 14 residues. Trimming took 0 bases from V and 9 from J, leaving 13 bases between them. In nucleotides, the CDR3 is TGCGCCAGCAGCTTGGGACCGGGCTCTGGGCCCCAGCATTTT. Translating it yields CASSLGPGSGPQHF.

The chain couples TRBV30 to TRBJ2-7; D might be TRBD2 (5 bases). With 8 bases removed from V and 6 bases from J, the gap between germline ends came to 17 bases. Germline CDR1 and CDR2: GTSNPN and SVGIG (reference sequence). The length of the CDR3 is 12 residues. The CDR3 DNA reads as TGTGCCAGCCGGGGTACCCTCGCCGAGCAGTACTTC. Translating it yields CASRGTLAEQYF.

Ten or more counts support this clonotype. The chain recombines TRBV4-1 with TRBJ1-3; no clear D. Germline CDR1 is MGHRA and CDR2 is YSYEKL. The CDR3 sequence is 14 residues long. The V end lost 0 bases, the J end lost 1 base, and 4 bases lay between the germline ends. CDR3 in DNA: TGCGCCAGCAGCCAAGAGGAGTCTGGAAACACCATATATTTT. This translates into CASSQEESGNTIYF.

This clonotype turned up a few times. The chain links TRBV19 to TRBJ2-1, with 10 bases lining up with TRBD2. Germline V CDR1 and CDR2: LNHDA, SQIVND (reference sequence). V lost 4 bases to trimming and J lost 0 bases; unmatched junction nucleotides: 6. The CDR3 length is 17 residues. CDR3 residues: CASSSQRGGSSYNEQFF. The CDR3 coding sequence is TGTGCCAGTAGTAGCCAGCGGGGGGGTAGCTCCTACAATGAGCAGTTCTTC.

This clonotype was counted many times. V gene TRBV6-6 combines with J gene TRBJ2-7; 10 bases line up with TRBD2. Losses at the gene ends were 2 bases for V and 2 bases for J; bases not matched to a gene: 0. Looked up from germline, CDR1 is MNHNY and CDR2 is SVGAGI (reference sequence). This CDR3 comprises 14 residues. In nucleotides, the CDR3 is TGTGCCAGCAGTTACGGGACTAGCGCCTACGAGCAGTACTTC. The encoded protein is CASSYGTSAYEQYF.

This clonotype came up many times. V and J are TRBV11-2 and TRBJ2-7; no definite D call. This CDR3 region has 13 residues. Germline CDR1 SGHAT, CDR2 FQNNGV. V shed 2 bases and J shed 1 base, with 6 bases lying between them. CDR3 DNA: TGTGCCAGCAGCTTATACATATCCTACGAGCAGTACTTC. Its protein product is CASSLYISYEQYF.

The chain employs TRBV20-1 and TRBJ1-2; a possible D gene is TRBD1 (6 bases). Germline V lookup: CDR1 DFQATT, CDR2 SNEGSKA (reference sequence). The CDR3 has 17 residues. Deletions cut 6 bases from V and 4 bases from J, with 27 bases between. This chain's CDR3 is CSARLQGFRTSLYGYTF. The CDR3, as DNA: TGCAGTGCCCGCTTACAGGGATTCAGAACGTCCCTCTATGGCTACACCTTC.

The sample holds many counts of this clonotype. DNA for the CDR3: TGCGCCAGCAGCACGCCCCGGGGGTGGGAAGAGACCCAGTACTTC. Amino acids: CASSTPRGWEETQYF. The chain employs TRBV4-1 and TRBJ2-5; TRBD2 is a possible D gene (6 bases). This CDR3 contains 15 residues. V lost 5 bases to trimming and J lost 3 bases, with 16 bases between them. CDR1 is MGHRA, CDR2 YSYEKL, per germline.

This clonotype was counted only a few times. The V gene is TRBV11-2, the J gene TRBJ2-5; D is possibly TRBD1 (5 bases). With 2 bases removed from V and 5 bases from J, the gap between germline ends came to 9 bases. Germline CDR1 and CDR2: SGHAT and FQNNGV. This CDR3 contains 13 residues. In DNA, the CDR3 is TGTGCCAGCAGCTTAAGGGGCCGCGAGACCCAGTACTTC. This sequence encodes CASSLRGRETQYF.

The chain recombines TRBV7-8 with TRBJ2-7; no reliable D call. Looked up from germline, CDR1 is SGHVS and CDR2 is FQNEAQ. The CDR3 covers 12 residues. V gave up 0 bases and J gave up 7 bases, with 7 bases separating them. CDR3 in amino acids: CASSLAVGEQYF. The CDR3 coding sequence is TGTGCCAGCAGCTTAGCAGTGGGAGAGCAGTACTTC.